The 29 T cell receptor beta chains below come from one sample, sequenced in a study of T-cell reconstitution after alpha-beta-depleted transplantation in children. Unique molecular identifiers were incorporated when the TCRbeta library was constructed. MiXCR, applied by TCRdb to the PCR reads, yields one record per CDR3 protein. The table shows 450,000 to 600,000 distinct CDR3 sequences, with 18% occurring only once. Source: PBMCs from the stem cell graft donor, taken from the stem cell graft. The receptor source for this set is a human donor who donated a stem cell graft to a child with acute lymphoblastic leukemia.

The chain is built from TRBV3-1 and TRBJ2-7; maybe TRBD1 (6 bases). Germline V CDR1 and CDR2: LGHDT, YNNKEL (reference sequence). Trimming took off 2 bases at V and 1 base at J, with 12 bases between the two ends. This CDR3 region has 15 residues. The CDR3 nucleotides read TGTGCCAGCAGCCAAACAGGGTACCGATCCTACGAGCAGTACTTC. It encodes CASSQTGYRSYEQYF.

This clonotype was found many times. The chain links TRBV7-9 to TRBJ2-7; D might be TRBD2 (6 bases). V was trimmed by 4 bases and J by 4 bases, leaving 14 bases between them. This CDR3 contains 14 residues. CDR1 SEHNR and CDR2 FQNEAQ come from the germline V gene (reference sequence). The CDR3 reads CASSSPGLLYEQYF. For the CDR3, the DNA is TGTGCCAGCAGCTCTCCGGGACTTCTATACGAGCAGTACTTC.

The gene calls are TRBV6-1 and TRBJ1-1; D not resolved. V gave up 1 base and J gave up 7 bases, with 13 bases separating them. The CDR3 spans 14 residues. Germline V gene data show CDR1 as MNHNS and CDR2 as SASEGT. Here the CDR3 DNA reads TGTGCCAGCAGTGAAGTCCAGCAACACGTTGAAGCTTTCTTT. As protein: CASSEVQQHVEAFF.

This clonotype was seen a handful of times. The chain employs TRBV2 and TRBJ1-3, with D possibly being TRBD1 (5 bases). Germline V CDR1 and CDR2: SNHLY, FYNNEI. V lost 2 bases and J lost 3, with 14 bases in between. CDR3 length equals 16 residues. The CDR3 loop is CASSESGTDNGNTIYF. The CDR3 DNA sequence: TGTGCCAGCAGTGAATCGGGGACGGATAATGGAAACACCATATATTTT.

The J gene is TRBJ1-2, the V gene TRBV4-1; 12 nucleotides align to TRBD1. J lost 8 bases, V lost 3 bases, and 4 bases had no gene match. In germline, CDR1 is MGHRA, CDR2 YSYEKL. There are 14 residues in the CDR3. The CDR3 spells CASSQGTGGRGYTF. The DNA for the CDR3 is TGCGCCAGCAGCCAGGGGACAGGGGGCCGGGGCTACACCTTC.

The V gene is TRBV5-1, the J gene TRBJ2-6; 7 bases map to TRBD1. The CDR3 contains 18 residues. Unmatched junction bases numbered 11, after V lost 4 bases and J lost 1 base. CDR1 and CDR2 from the germline V gene are SGHRS and YFSETQ. Written as DNA, the CDR3 is TGCGCCAGCAGCGTCATTCTGACAGGGCCTTCTGGGGCCAACGTCCTGACTTTC. Translation: CASSVILTGPSGANVLTF.

In this sample, this clonotype turned up a few times. The CDR3 nucleotides are TGTGCCAGCAGCTCAAGGAGGGGATCCGGGAACGAGCAGTACTTC. Translated: CASSSRRGSGNEQYF. The chain couples TRBV7-8 to TRBJ2-7; tentatively, D is TRBD2 (6 bases). In germline, CDR1 is SGHVS, CDR2 FQNEAQ. The V end lost 4 bases, the J end lost 5 bases, and 18 bases lay between the germline ends. The CDR3 extends over 15 amino acids.

The chain is built from TRBV5-1 and TRBJ2-7, with TRBD2 matching 9 bases. Germline V gene sequence: CDR1 SGHRS, CDR2 YFSETQ. V lost 4 bases, J lost 6 bases, and 11 bases stayed unmatched. The CDR3 consists of 15 residues. The CDR3 DNA follows: TGCGCCAGCAGCCACACGGGGGGACTAGCTACCGAGCAGTACTTC. Translation gives CASSHTGGLATEQYF.

This clonotype has ten or more counts. The rearrangement links TRBV29-1 to TRBJ2-5; perhaps D is TRBD1 or TRBD2 (5 bases each). Germline CDR1 SQVTM, CDR2 ANQGSEA. The CDR3 runs 13 residues. The V end was cut by 6 bases, the J end by 4 bases, with 15 bases between. CDR3 amino acids: CSVPQVRGETQYF. CDR3 coding DNA: TGCAGCGTGCCCCAAGTGAGGGGAGAGACCCAGTACTTC.

A few counts support this clonotype. The chain combines TRBV9 with TRBJ2-7; D is undetermined. V lost 0 bases to trimming and J lost 5 bases, with 12 bases between them. This CDR3 has 14 amino acids. The germline CDR1 and CDR2 sequences are SGDLS and YYNGEE. CDR3 in amino acids: CASSVEDWSHEQYF. The CDR3 region has the DNA TGTGCCAGCAGCGTAGAGGATTGGTCCCACGAGCAGTACTTC.

This clonotype was seen ten or more times. This chain joins TRBV28 and TRBJ2-1; D gene unclear. V lost 3 bases and J 2 bases, leaving 5 bases between the germline ends. Germline V gives CDR1 MDHEN, CDR2 SYDVKM. The CDR3 is 13 residues long. The CDR3 coding sequence is TGTGCCAGCAGTTTCAGAACCTACAATGAGCAGTTCTTC. This codes for CASSFRTYNEQFF.

This clonotype came up a few times. The chain carries TRBV12-3 or TRBV12-4 and TRBJ1-4; possible D gene TRBD1, 5 bases. V lost 2 bases and J lost 5, with 12 bases in between. The CDR3 loop spans 15 amino acids. The CDR3 DNA sequence: TGTGCCAGCAGTTTATGGGGGGATATAAATGAAAAACTGTTTTTT. This codes for CASSLWGDINEKLFF.

The table lists this clonotype with a few counts. The chain is built from TRBV18 and TRBJ1-2; D ambiguous. The ends were cut back, 3 bases at V and 8 bases at J, with 13 bases in the middle. Germline V gives CDR1 KGHSH, CDR2 LQKENI. The CDR3 contains 13 residues. DNA for the CDR3: TGTGCCAGCTCACCGAAGAGTTATGACGGCTACACCTTC. Encoded protein: CASSPKSYDGYTF.

The V call is TRBV14, the J call TRBJ2-1; 8 bases map to TRBD1. CDR1 and CDR2 from the germline V gene are SGHDN and FVKESK. The CDR3 extends over 13 amino acids. V shed 4 bases, J shed 7 bases, and the junction held 3 bases outside the gene matches. The chain's CDR3 is CASSRRQGNEQFF. The CDR3 DNA reads TGTGCCAGCAGCCGCCGACAGGGGAATGAGCAGTTCTTC.

This clonotype was detected a few times. V is TRBV20-1 and J is TRBJ2-7; perhaps TRBD1 as D (5 bases). The CDR3 consists of 14 residues. Germline V lookup: CDR1 DFQATT, CDR2 SNEGSKA (reference sequence). V was cut by 0 bases and J by 3 bases, with 12 bases left in between. The CDR3 bases are TGCAGTGCTAGAGATCTCGGAAGGGGCTACGAGCAGTACTTC. This encodes CSARDLGRGYEQYF.

This clonotype was counted between two and nine times. The chain recombines TRBV20-1 with TRBJ2-1; D unresolved. The CDR3 is 13 residues long. Germline V gene lookup returns CDR1 DFQATT and CDR2 SNEGSKA (reference sequence). V was pared by 3 bases and J by 1 base, with 7 bases between. In nucleotides, the CDR3 is TGCAGTGCTAGTCCCCATTCCTACAATGAGCAGTTCTTC. Its protein product is CSASPHSYNEQFF.

This sequence joins TRBV12-3 or TRBV12-4 and TRBJ2-2, with 8 bases that match TRBD1. The ends lost 6 bases at V and 4 bases at J; junction bases unmatched: 7. The CDR3 contains 15 residues. The CDR3 is CASSWDRLGTGELFF. The CDR3 nucleotides are TGTGCCAGCAGCTGGGACAGGTTGGGCACCGGGGAGCTGTTTTTT.

The chain joins TRBV6-1 to TRBJ2-7; D might be TRBD2 (5 bases). V was shortened by 6 bases and J by 3 bases, with 12 bases between the two germline ends. Germline V gene data show CDR1 as MNHNS and CDR2 as SASEGT. This CDR3 comprises 13 residues. The CDR3 sequence is CASRSGLDYEQYF. CDR3 coding DNA: TGTGCCAGCAGATCCGGACTTGACTACGAGCAGTACTTC.

This clonotype was detected many times. J is TRBJ1-6 and V is TRBV9; perhaps TRBD1 as D (5 bases). Between the trimmed V and J ends, which lost 3 bases and 8 bases, there was a span of 15 bases. CDR1 is SGDLS and CDR2 is YYNGEE in the germline V gene. The CDR3 spans 15 residues. CDR3 in amino acids: CASSDRDGRDSPLHF. The CDR3 region has the DNA TGTGCCAGCAGCGATAGGGACGGACGAGATTCACCCCTCCACTTT.

This clonotype was counted between two and nine times. V gene TRBV6-1 combines with J gene TRBJ1-3, with D possibly being TRBD1 (5 bases). The CDR3 runs 17 residues. The V and J ends lost 6 bases and 0 bases respectively, with 18 bases between them. Germline lookup yields CDR1 MNHNS and CDR2 SASEGT. The chain's CDR3 is CASSRRPGPNSGNTIYF. CDR3 bases: TGTGCCAGCAGCCGAAGACCGGGACCCAACTCTGGAAACACCATATATTTT.

This rearrangement joins TRBV7-3 to TRBJ2-1, with D possibly matching TRBD2 (6 bases). CDR1 and CDR2 (germline): SGHTA, FQGTGA. The CDR3 is made up of 12 amino acids. V gave up 5 bases and J gave up 9 bases, with 11 bases separating them. Written as DNA, the CDR3 is TGTGCCAGCAGCCTCACTAGCACTGAGCAGTTCTTC. Its protein is CASSLTSTEQFF.

The chain recombines TRBV12-3 or TRBV12-4 with TRBJ1-4, with no clear D. CDR3 size: 16 residues. The germline V and J ends were trimmed by 2 bases and 0 bases, with 10 bases remaining between them. In DNA form, the CDR3 reads TGTGCCAGCAGTTTATTGTCCGAGGCAACTAATGAAAAACTGTTTTTT. This sequence encodes CASSLLSEATNEKLFF.

This clonotype was counted between two and nine times. The chain employs TRBV9 and TRBJ1-4, with a tentative D call TRBD1 (6 bases). The germline V and J ends were trimmed by 2 bases and 8 bases, with 16 bases remaining between them. This CDR3 is built from 15 residues. Per germline, CDR1 SGDLS and CDR2 YYNGEE. The CDR3 loop is CASSVEQGSGEKLFF. The CDR3 nucleotides read TGTGCCAGCAGCGTCGAACAGGGCAGCGGGGAAAAACTGTTTTTT.

The rearrangement links TRBV12-3 or TRBV12-4 to TRBJ2-1; D perhaps matches TRBD2 (6 bases). The CDR3 loop spans 16 amino acids. Trimming cost V 10 bases and J 2 bases, with 21 bases left between them. The CDR3 here is CAITLLASVAYNEQFF. The CDR3 bases are TGTGCCATCACCTTGTTGGCTAGCGTCGCCTACAATGAGCAGTTCTTC.

This chain connects TRBV10-3 to TRBJ1-1; 8 bases are shared with TRBD1. With 5 bases clipped from V and 7 bases from J, the junction kept 6 bases outside the gene matches. The germline V gene has CDR1 ENHRY and CDR2 SYGVKD. CDR3 length: 13 residues. The chain's CDR3 is CAISQTGDVEAFF. The DNA for the CDR3 is TGTGCCATCAGTCAGACAGGGGATGTTGAAGCTTTCTTT.

The rearrangement joins TRBV4-1 to TRBJ1-1; 8 nucleotides align to TRBD1. V shed 1 base and J 6 bases; nucleotides not matched to a gene: 16. The germline V gene encodes CDR1 MGHRA and CDR2 YSYEKL. The CDR3 covers 18 residues. In nucleotides, the CDR3 is TGCGCCAGCAGCCAAGGCCTACTTCAGGGGGCGCGGGGAGCTGAAGCTTTCTTT. Translation gives CASSQGLLQGARGAEAFF.

V is TRBV6-5 and J is TRBJ2-3, with unresolved D. Trimming cost V 0 bases and J 1 base, with 11 bases left between them. Germline V CDR1 and CDR2: MNHEY, SVGAGI. The length of the CDR3 is 16 residues. CDR3 sequence: CASSYSKQFGTDTQYF. The CDR3 region has the DNA TGTGCCAGCAGTTACTCGAAGCAGTTCGGCACAGATACGCAGTATTTT.

The table lists this clonotype with a few counts. V usage is TRBV13 and J usage is TRBJ2-1; D possibly corresponds to TRBD1 (5 bases). The CDR3 extends over 15 amino acids. V lost 5 bases to trimming and J lost 0 bases, with 11 bases between them. Germline assignment: CDR1 PRHDT and CDR2 FYEKMQ (reference sequence). The CDR3 nucleotides are TGTGCCAGCAGCCCTGCAGGGTACTCCTACAATGAGCAGTTCTTC. Its translation: CASSPAGYSYNEQFF.

This clonotype was seen a handful of times. The chain joins TRBV29-1 to TRBJ1-4; TRBD1 aligns across 10 bases. V shed 5 bases and J 2 bases; nucleotides not matched to a gene: 2. Germline V gene lookup returns CDR1 SQVTM and CDR2 ANQGSEA. The CDR3 totals 14 residues. The DNA of the CDR3 is TGCAGCGTTACGACAGGGGGCACTAATGAAAAACTGTTTTTT. This codes for CSVTTGGTNEKLFF.